A selection of T cell receptor beta chains follows, all from one sample in a study of T cell responses to AZD1222 COVID-19 vaccine. Profiling relied on immunoSEQ multiplex PCR, and the TCRdb table lists in-frame clones only, not all of them. The table includes 80,000 or so clones, 90% to 95% detected once. This specimen was peripheral blood, taken on day 0 of MenACWY control vaccination. The receptors were gathered from an adult in good health. The CDR3 runs from the conserved cysteine through the conserved F or W.

v_gene	CDR3aa
TRBV6-6	CASSPVGGSVGELFF
TRBV4-3	CASSQMTGTDIQYF
TRBV10-2	CASSAQTYEQYF
TRBV6-5	CASRKGSRGHEQYF
TRBV2	CASRGYNEQFF
TRBV19	CASSSGQGLGAFF
TRBV5-4	CASSPPGQGTGGYTF
TRBV7-9	CASSTPGEALGNTIYF
TRBV28	CASSLGLTDTQYF
TRBV6-5	CASRPNGGVGTQYF
TRBV4-1	CASSQDLWTSGYEQYF
TRBV28	CASSATRGTETQYF
TRBV2	CASSWGGEAFF
TRBV5-1	CASSRAGTDTQYF
TRBV30	CAWSAGLGSNQPQHF
TRBV6-6	CASSYSQLGQPQHF
TRBV28	CASSRQGTNEKLFF
TRBV29-1	CSVTKNTGTGGEQYF
TRBV19	CASRGGPYGYTF
TRBV9	CASSVSSGSYNEQFF
TRBV4-2	CASSQGRREPATGELFF
TRBV25-1	CASSYGFYGYTF
TRBV27	CASSPTYSGNTIYF
TRBV4-3	CASSQGANPATNEKLFF
TRBV24-1	CATLMDSLVEQYF
TRBV5-1	CASSLSGANQPQHF
TRBV28	CASTLGNTGELFF
TRBV19	CASSIGQETQYF
TRBV24-1	CATSDSSRGAEQYF